This TCR beta chain originates from a study of blood T cells in healthy people across ages. Total RNA extracted from each sample amounted to at least 5 micrograms. Germline V lookup: CDR1 SGHRS, CDR2 YFSETQ. V lost 0 bases to trimming and J lost 2 bases, with 5 bases between them. The CDR3 contains 13 residues. At least ten counts were recorded for this clonotype. A second PCR, run for about 6 to 12 cycles, used a sample-barcoded 5' primer plus a J-beta primer mix. Tags on each cDNA molecule came from a template-switch adaptor with 12 random nucleotides. TCRdb fed the 5' RACE reads into MiXCR, producing one record per CDR3 protein. The sample lists approximately 680,000 distinct CDR3 sequences; approximately 29% were seen once.

This clonotype was obtained from an elderly woman in good health. The specimen sequenced was blood. The J gene is TRBJ1-1, the V gene TRBV5-1; no reliable D call. In nucleotides, the CDR3 is TGCGCCAGCAGCTTGGAAACAAACACTGAAGCTTTCTTT. It encodes CASSLETNTEAFF.